This T cell receptor beta chain came from a study of CD8 T cells in Susac syndrome. Whole-study findings and limits: Within Susac syndrome CD4+ T cell repertoires, clonal expansion was not evident.

In the case of this clonotype: The antigen remains unidentified.

The CDR3 runs to 14 residues. Germline trimming cut 4 bases from V and 5 bases from J; bases unmatched to any gene: 6. Germline V gene data show CDR1 as LGHDT and CDR2 as YNNKEL (reference sequence). Recently defined diagnostic criteria for definite or probable disease were fulfilled by Susac syndrome patients. cDNA came from about 0.5 to 1 ug RNA primed by random hexamers. TCRdb itself ran the immunoSEQ multiplex PCR reads through MiXCR, one entry per CDR3 protein. Of approximately 160,000 distinct CDR3 sequences listed, more than 95% are singletons. Specimen: CD4+ T cells from PBMCs. The chain recombines TRBV3-1 with TRBJ2-5; 8 bases match TRBD2. The TCR originated in a human donor with Susac syndrome. The CDR3 region is CASSPWTSFETQYF. The CDR3 region has the DNA TGTGCCAGCAGCCCTTGGACTAGCTTCGAGACCCAGTACTTC.